This note documents a single T cell receptor (beta chain) sequence. No antigen is known for it. CDR1 is SEHNR and CDR2 is FQNEAQ in the germline V gene (reference sequence). This CDR3 region has 14 residues. V gave up 4 bases and J gave up 8 bases; unmatched junction bases: 4. This specimen comes from a study of cytomegalovirus exposure and HLA in healthy donors. 60 Vbeta and 13 Jbeta primers were used in PCR. The assay was immunoSEQ multiplex PCR, and TCRdb's table has in-frame clones only and misses some. In the table there are approximately 95,000 clones, 65% to 90% of which are singletons. Study observations and caveats: With high specificity and sensitivity, the classifier reportedly diagnosed cytomegalovirus status. A list of 164 TCR beta chains associated with cytomegalovirus was given. Through in vitro validation, a few CMV-associated chains were shown to be specific for CMV antigens. Analyzed later, association rates of TCRs varied across HLA loci, with DRB1 most and HLA-C fewest.

The chain combines TRBV7-9 with TRBJ2-1, with 11 bases fitting TRBD2. Sample: PBMCs. This receptor was identified in a woman in her seventies in good health and CMV-seropositive. The CDR3 coding sequence is TGTGCCAGCAGCTCGACTAGCGGGAAGGATGAGCAGTTCTTC. This sequence encodes CASSSTSGKDEQFF.